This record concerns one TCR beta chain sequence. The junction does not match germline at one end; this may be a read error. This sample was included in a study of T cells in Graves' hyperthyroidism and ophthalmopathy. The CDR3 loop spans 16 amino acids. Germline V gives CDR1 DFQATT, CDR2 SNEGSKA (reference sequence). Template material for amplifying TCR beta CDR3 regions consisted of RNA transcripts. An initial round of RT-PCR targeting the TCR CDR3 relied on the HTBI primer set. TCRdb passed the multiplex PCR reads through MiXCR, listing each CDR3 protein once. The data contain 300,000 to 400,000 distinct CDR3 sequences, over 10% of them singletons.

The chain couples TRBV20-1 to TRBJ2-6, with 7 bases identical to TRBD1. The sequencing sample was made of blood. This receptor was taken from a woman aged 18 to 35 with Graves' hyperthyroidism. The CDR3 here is CSARDSGGSEANVPTF. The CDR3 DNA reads TGCAGTGCTAGAGATTCAGGGGGATCTGAGGCCAACGTCCCGACTTTC.